Reported below is one TCR beta chain. Its target is not known. Germline V gives CDR1 MNHNS, CDR2 SASEGT. Trimming removed 7 bases from V and 12 bases from J; junction bases left unmatched: 21. This CDR3 is built from 15 residues. The sample comes from a study of cytomegalovirus exposure and HLA in healthy donors. It was with 60 Vbeta and 13 Jbeta primers that the PCR ran. Sequencing used immunoSEQ multiplex PCR; TCRdb keeps in-frame clones, though not all of them. The sample contains 90,000 to 110,000 clones, 65% to 80% of which appear only once. Findings and caveats of the study: Across all donors, roughly uniform sequencing depth was an assumption of the presence/absence analyses. Overall, around 150 TCR beta chains were annotated as cytomegalovirus-associated. TCR beta V segments were, for the most part, productive about 87% or about 30% of the time in an earlier analysis.

V is TRBV6-1 and J is TRBJ2-7; 7 nucleotides agree with TRBD2. The TCR originated in a male donor in good health and CMV-seronegative. Sequencing was carried out using PBMCs. CDR3 sequence (DNA): TGTGCCAGCAAATCCACCCGCCGGACTAGTATAAAGCGGTACTTC. Amino acids: CASKSTRRTSIKRYF.